The rows below give T cell receptor beta chains drawn from one sample of a study of tumor-infiltrating lymphocytes in oesophageal squamous cell carcinoma. MiXCR was run by TCRdb on the PCR reads, yielding one entry per CDR3 protein. The sample lists approximately 18,000 distinct CDR3 sequences, approximately 40% occurring once. The sample consisted of blood. All receptors derive from a male donor with esophageal squamous cell carcinoma. CDR3s include the opening cysteine and the closing phenylalanine or tryptophan. Each record gives: J gene, clone size, V gene, D gene, CDR3 protein, CDR3 DNA. The D gene is left open where the match is weak. Clone size appears in some rows only: once, few, many, or a class for an expanded clone.

TRBJ2-1	many	TRBV27	TRBD2	CASSLTSGALYNEQFF	TGTGCCAGCAGTCTCACTAGCGGAGCACTCTACAATGAGCAGTTCTTC
TRBJ1-4	many	TRBV12-3/TRBV12-4	NA	CASSRNEKLFF	TGTGCCAGCAGCCGCAATGAAAAACTGTTTTTT
TRBJ2-7	many	TRBV7-3	TRBD2	CASSLSAGAPPYF	TGTGCCAGCAGCTTGTCAGCGGGGGCGCCCCCGTACTTC
TRBJ2-1	NA	TRBV25-1	NA	CASSGSGPGNEQFF	TGTGCCAGCAGTGGATCCGGCCCCGGCAATGAGCAGTTCTTC
TRBJ2-1	NA	TRBV11-2	NA	CASSLNLQVPYNEQFF	TGTGCCAGCAGCTTGAATCTCCAGGTTCCCTACAATGAGCAGTTCTTC
TRBJ2-7	NA	TRBV4-3	TRBD2	CASSQDRELAGSEQYF	TGCGCCAGCAGCCAAGATAGGGAACTAGCGGGCTCCGAGCAGTACTTC
TRBJ1-2	many	TRBV11-2	NA	CASSLSGVPGYTF	TGTGCCAGCAGCCTAAGCGGGGTCCCTGGCTACACCTTC
TRBJ2-2	many	TRBV5-1	TRBD1	CASSVTGLTGELFF	TGCGCCAGCAGCGTGACAGGGCTCACCGGGGAGCTGTTTTTT
TRBJ2-7	medium-sized	TRBV7-6	NA	CASSVGHPYEQYF	TGTGCCAGCAGCGTAGGACACCCCTACGAGCAGTACTTC
TRBJ2-4	NA	TRBV28	NA	CASSFPGDTQYF	TGTGCCAGCAGTTTTCCGGGAGATACGCAGTACTTC
TRBJ2-5	NA	TRBV7-6	NA	CASSLSDSNNEQYF	TGTGCCAGCAGCTTGAGCGACTCAAACAATGAGCAGTACTTC
TRBJ1-2	NA	TRBV7-2	NA	CASSFSQGSYGYTF	TGTGCCAGCAGCTTCAGTCAGGGGAGCTATGGCTACACCTTC
TRBJ2-7	NA	TRBV19	NA	CASSIGVHYEQYF	TGTGCCAGTAGTATCGGGGTCCACTACGAGCAGTACTTC
TRBJ2-7	NA	TRBV10-1	NA	CASSERGYEQYF	TGCGCCAGCAGTGAGCGGGGTTACGAGCAGTACTTC
TRBJ2-4	NA	TRBV29-1	NA	CSVEPTRGGIQYF	TGCAGCGTTGAGCCGACTAGGGGCGGCATTCAGTACTTC
TRBJ1-2	many	TRBV2	NA	CASSTGWGSANYGYTF	TGTGCCAGCAGTACTGGCTGGGGTTCAGCTAACTATGGCTACACCTTC
TRBJ2-5	NA	TRBV6-1	TRBD2	CASTLAGGSYNEQYF	TGTGCCAGCACCCTAGCGGGAGGGTCCTACAATGAGCAGTACTTC
TRBJ1-6	many	TRBV5-4	NA	CASSLQGLGESPLHF	TGTGCCAGCAGCTTGCAGGGATTGGGAGAATCACCCCTCCACTTT
TRBJ1-1	many	TRBV19	TRBD1	CASTQDRGRRTEAFF	TGTGCCAGTACCCAGGACAGGGGGCGACGGACTGAAGCTTTCTTT
TRBJ2-3	few	TRBV7-8	NA	CASSFHIDSADTQYF	TGTGCCAGCAGCTTCCACATCGACAGCGCAGATACGCAGTATTTT
TRBJ2-5	NA	TRBV12-3/TRBV12-4	NA	CASSLNNQETQYF	TGTGCCAGCAGTTTGAACAATCAAGAGACCCAGTACTTC
TRBJ1-5	few	TRBV2	NA	CASSGQRPQPQHF	TGTGCCAGCAGTGGACAGAGGCCTCAGCCCCAGCATTTT
TRBJ2-1	few	TRBV7-2	NA	CASSSGSYNEQFF	TGTGCCAGCAGCTCAGGCTCCTACAATGAGCAGTTCTTC
TRBJ1-2	many	TRBV6-1	NA	CASGGGTSGYTF	TGTGCCAGCGGGGGCGGAACCTCTGGCTACACCTTC
TRBJ2-4	NA	TRBV6-5	TRBD2	CASTYGREGVNEQYF	TGTGCCAGCACTTACGGGCGGGAGGGGGTCAATGAGCAGTACTTC
TRBJ2-5	few	TRBV7-2	TRBD2	CASSPQAGGRQETQYF	TGTGCCAGCAGCCCCCAAGCGGGGGGGCGACAGGAGACCCAGTACTTC
TRBJ2-1	NA	TRBV7-3	TRBD2	CASSLQGTSGNEQFF	TGTGCCAGCAGCTTACAAGGCACTAGCGGCAATGAGCAGTTCTTC
TRBJ2-7	NA	TRBV11-2	TRBD1	CASSYGTGAYEQYF	TGTGCCAGCAGCTATGGGACAGGGGCCTACGAGCAGTACTTC
TRBJ2-3	NA	TRBV7-6	TRBD2	CASSSLQAGGSDTQYF	TGTGCCAGCAGCTCTCTCCAGGCGGGAGGATCAGATACGCAGTATTTT
TRBJ2-3	NA	TRBV7-6	NA	CASSLRGVSTDTQYF	TGTGCCAGCAGCTTAAGGGGGGTTAGCACAGATACGCAGTATTTT
TRBJ2-5	NA	TRBV7-3	NA	CASSRSGTPEETQYF	TGTGCCAGCAGCCGTTCCGGGACACCCGAAGAGACCCAGTACTTC
TRBJ1-5	many	TRBV5-1	TRBD1	CASSLGGDSSNQPQHF	TGCGCCAGCAGCTTGGGGGGGGACAGTAGCAATCAGCCCCAGCATTTT
TRBJ2-7	few	TRBV5-6	NA	CASSLVGGAPYEQYF	TGTGCCAGCAGCTTGGTAGGGGGGGCGCCCTACGAGCAGTACTTC
TRBJ2-5	NA	TRBV6-1	TRBD2	CASSTLAVETQYF	TGTGCCAGCAGTACACTAGCGGTGGAGACCCAGTACTTC